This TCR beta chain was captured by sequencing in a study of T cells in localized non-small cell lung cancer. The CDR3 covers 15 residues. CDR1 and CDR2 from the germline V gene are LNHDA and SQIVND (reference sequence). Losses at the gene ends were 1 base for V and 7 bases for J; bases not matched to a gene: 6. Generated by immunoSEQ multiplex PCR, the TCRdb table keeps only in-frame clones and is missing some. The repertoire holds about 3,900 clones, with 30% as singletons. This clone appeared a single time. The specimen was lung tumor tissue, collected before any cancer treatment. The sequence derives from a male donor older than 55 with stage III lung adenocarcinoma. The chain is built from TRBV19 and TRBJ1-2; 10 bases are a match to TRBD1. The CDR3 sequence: CASSIGGTGVSGYTF. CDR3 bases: TGTGCCAGTAGTATAGGAGGGACAGGGGTCTCTGGCTACACCTTC.